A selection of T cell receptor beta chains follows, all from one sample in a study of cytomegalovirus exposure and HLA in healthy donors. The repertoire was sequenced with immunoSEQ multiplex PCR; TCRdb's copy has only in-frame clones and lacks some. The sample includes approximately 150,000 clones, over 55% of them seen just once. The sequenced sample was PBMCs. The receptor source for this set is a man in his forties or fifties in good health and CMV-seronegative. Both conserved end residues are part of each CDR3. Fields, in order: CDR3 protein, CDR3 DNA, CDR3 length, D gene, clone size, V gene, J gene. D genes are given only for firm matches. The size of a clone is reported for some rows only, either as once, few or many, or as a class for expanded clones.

cdr3_aa: CASSVGSQETQYF; cdr3_nt: TGTGCCAGCAGCGTGGGCAGCCAAGAGACCCAGTACTTC; cdr3_length: 13; d_call: -; clone_size: -; v_call: TRBV11-2; j_call: TRBJ2-5
cdr3_aa: CASSDTGAEKLFF; cdr3_nt: TGTGCCAGCAGTGATACAGGGGCTGAAAAACTGTTTTTT; cdr3_length: 13; d_call: TRBD1; clone_size: -; v_call: TRBV25-1; j_call: TRBJ1-4
cdr3_aa: CASSPPRTSNEQFF; cdr3_nt: TGTGCCAGCAGCCCACCCCGGACTAGCAATGAGCAGTTCTTC; cdr3_length: 14; d_call: TRBD2; clone_size: -; v_call: TRBV5-4; j_call: TRBJ2-1
cdr3_aa: CASSLGWSGTGDYGYTF; cdr3_nt: TGTGCCAGCAGCCTTGGGTGGTCGGGGACAGGGGACTATGGCTACACCTTC; cdr3_length: 17; d_call: TRBD1; clone_size: -; v_call: TRBV5-6; j_call: TRBJ1-2
cdr3_aa: CAIDAGTPRSSYNEQFF; cdr3_nt: TGTGCCATCGACGCCGGGACTCCGAGGAGCTCCTACAATGAGCAGTTCTTC; cdr3_length: 17; d_call: -; clone_size: once; v_call: TRBV10-3; j_call: TRBJ2-1
cdr3_aa: CASSYLETGYEQYF; cdr3_nt: TGTGCCAGCAGTTATTTAGAGACAGGCTACGAGCAGTACTTC; cdr3_length: 14; d_call: -; clone_size: -; v_call: TRBV6-1; j_call: TRBJ2-7
cdr3_aa: CASSLGLAAANYGYTF; cdr3_nt: TGTGCCAGCAGCTTGGGGCTCGCCGCAGCTAACTATGGCTACACCTTC; cdr3_length: 16; d_call: -; clone_size: -; v_call: TRBV5-5; j_call: TRBJ1-2
cdr3_aa: CATSRGGDTGELFF; cdr3_nt: TGTGCCACCAGCAGGGGGGGGGACACCGGGGAGCTGTTTTTT; cdr3_length: 14; d_call: TRBD2; clone_size: -; v_call: TRBV15; j_call: TRBJ2-2
cdr3_aa: CASSSRQFGEQYF; cdr3_nt: TGCGCCAGCAGCTCGAGACAGTTCGGTGAGCAGTACTTC; cdr3_length: 13; d_call: -; clone_size: -; v_call: TRBV5-1; j_call: TRBJ2-7
cdr3_aa: CASSLSTDRNNSPLHF; cdr3_nt: TGTGCCAGCAGCCTCTCCACGGACAGGAATAATTCACCCCTCCACTTT; cdr3_length: 16; d_call: TRBD1; clone_size: -; v_call: TRBV11-3; j_call: TRBJ1-6
cdr3_aa: CASSEGGYRDQPQHF; cdr3_nt: TGTGCCAGCAGTGAAGGGGGGTACAGGGATCAGCCCCAGCATTTT; cdr3_length: 15; d_call: -; clone_size: few; v_call: TRBV6-1; j_call: TRBJ1-5
cdr3_aa: CASSVAFDEQFF; cdr3_nt: TGTGCCAGCAGCGTAGCTTTCGATGAGCAGTTCTTC; cdr3_length: 12; d_call: -; clone_size: few; v_call: TRBV9; j_call: TRBJ2-1
cdr3_aa: CASSLVGGGKPQHF; cdr3_nt: TGTGCCAGCAGTTTAGTAGGGGGCGGAAAGCCCCAGCATTTT; cdr3_length: 14; d_call: TRBD1; clone_size: -; v_call: TRBV28; j_call: TRBJ1-5
cdr3_aa: CASSQGGDNEQFF; cdr3_nt: TGCGCCAGCAGCCAGGGCGGGGACAATGAGCAGTTCTTC; cdr3_length: 13; d_call: -; clone_size: -; v_call: TRBV4-1; j_call: TRBJ2-1
cdr3_aa: CASSWRTSGTPDEQYF; cdr3_nt: TGCGCCAGCAGCTGGAGGACTAGCGGGACCCCTGACGAGCAGTACTTC; cdr3_length: 16; d_call: TRBD2; clone_size: few; v_call: TRBV5-1; j_call: TRBJ2-7
cdr3_aa: CASSTRQGAGETQYF; cdr3_nt: TGTGCCAGCAGCACCCGACAGGGGGCGGGAGAGACCCAGTACTTC; cdr3_length: 15; d_call: TRBD1; clone_size: -; v_call: TRBV5-4; j_call: TRBJ2-5
cdr3_aa: CASSLGGYGNTEAFF; cdr3_nt: TGTGCCAGCAGCCTGGGAGGGTATGGAAACACTGAAGCTTTCTTT; cdr3_length: 15; d_call: -; clone_size: -; v_call: TRBV5-4; j_call: TRBJ1-1
cdr3_aa: CASSGGAGVSTDTQYF; cdr3_nt: TGTGCCAGCAGTGGTGGCGCGGGAGTCAGTACAGATACGCAGTATTTT; cdr3_length: 16; d_call: TRBD2; clone_size: -; v_call: TRBV2; j_call: TRBJ2-3
cdr3_aa: CASSLGSSRSGTQYF; cdr3_nt: TGTGCCAGCAGCTTAGGTAGCAGTCGGTCCGGAACGCAGTATTTT; cdr3_length: 15; d_call: -; clone_size: few; v_call: TRBV7-8; j_call: TRBJ2-3
cdr3_aa: CASSRGLAGEGETQYF; cdr3_nt: TGCGCCAGCAGCCGTGGACTAGCGGGAGAGGGTGAGACCCAGTACTTC; cdr3_length: 16; d_call: TRBD2; clone_size: once; v_call: TRBV5-1; j_call: TRBJ2-5
cdr3_aa: CASRKEIGTSGGRGYEQYF; cdr3_nt: TGTGCCAGCAGGAAAGAAATTGGGACTAGCGGGGGGCGGGGTTACGAGCAGTACTTC; cdr3_length: 19; d_call: TRBD2; clone_size: -; v_call: TRBV7-3; j_call: TRBJ2-7
cdr3_aa: CASSLSISKGLAGGPDTQYF; cdr3_nt: TGTGCCAGCAGTTTATCGATATCCAAGGGACTAGCGGGAGGCCCTGATACGCAGTATTTT; cdr3_length: 20; d_call: TRBD2; clone_size: -; v_call: TRBV28; j_call: TRBJ2-3
cdr3_aa: CASSAGLADWETQYF; cdr3_nt: TGTGCCAGCAGCGCGGGACTTGCTGATTGGGAGACCCAGTACTTC; cdr3_length: 15; d_call: -; clone_size: -; v_call: TRBV5-4; j_call: TRBJ2-5
cdr3_aa: CASAVGQGVYGYTF; cdr3_nt: TGTGCCAGTGCTGTGGGGCAGGGCGTCTATGGCTACACCTTC; cdr3_length: 14; d_call: -; clone_size: few; v_call: TRBV21-1; j_call: TRBJ1-2
cdr3_aa: CASSLAGVGSNQPQNF; cdr3_nt: TGCGCCAGCAGCCTCGCCGGAGTGGGGAGCAATCAGCCCCAGAATTTT; cdr3_length: 16; d_call: -; clone_size: -; v_call: TRBV4-1; j_call: TRBJ1-5
cdr3_aa: CASIGMQGGGYTF; cdr3_nt: TGCGCCAGCATCGGGATGCAGGGGGGTGGCTACACCTTC; cdr3_length: 13; d_call: TRBD1; clone_size: -; v_call: TRBV5-1; j_call: TRBJ1-2
cdr3_aa: CASSPKTGTYSNQPQHF; cdr3_nt: TGCGCCAGCAGCCCGAAGACAGGGACCTATAGCAATCAGCCCCAGCATTTT; cdr3_length: 17; d_call: TRBD1; clone_size: few; v_call: TRBV4-1; j_call: TRBJ1-5